These T cell receptor beta chains were read from a single sample in a study of human T cells and chemical hapten exposure. MiXCR, run by TCRdb on the RACE reads, gives a single entry per CDR3 protein. This repertoire shows around 50,000 distinct CDR3 sequences, over 9.5% found once; its top ten account for 1.5% to 2%. The input for sequencing was whole blood, taken in connection with sensitization to the hapten diphenylcyclopropenone (DPC). These receptors all stem from a woman aged 50 to 65 with alopecia areata. Some clones in this sample may be carry-over from other donors' samples. CDR3s include the opening cysteine and the closing phenylalanine or tryptophan. The order of the fields is D gene, V gene, J gene, clone size, CDR3 DNA, CDR3 protein. D genes are given only for firm matches. Expanded clones get a size class; other rows say once, few or many, or leave the size out.

d_call: .
v_call: TRBV18
j_call: TRBJ1-2
clone_size: few
cdr3_nt: TGTGCCAGCTCACCAACCGCCCCGGGGGACCTAAACTATGGCTACACCTTC
cdr3_aa: CASSPTAPGDLNYGYTF

d_call: .
v_call: TRBV5-1
j_call: TRBJ2-3
clone_size: once
cdr3_nt: TGCGCCAGCAGCTGGACTATCCTAGGTGGAGATACGCAGTATTTT
cdr3_aa: CASSWTILGGDTQYF

d_call: TRBD2
v_call: TRBV5-1
j_call: TRBJ2-2
clone_size: few
cdr3_nt: TGCGCCAGCAGCTCCAGACTAGCGGTGAACACCGGGGAGCTGTTTTTT
cdr3_aa: CASSSRLAVNTGELFF

d_call: .
v_call: TRBV12-3/TRBV12-4
j_call: TRBJ1-2
clone_size: many
cdr3_nt: TGTGCCAGCAGTTTTCGGCCTATTGATGGCTACACCTTC
cdr3_aa: CASSFRPIDGYTF

d_call: .
v_call: TRBV7-2
j_call: TRBJ1-1
clone_size: .
cdr3_nt: TGTGCCAGCAGCTCCTGGGAGCGGGGCACTGAAGCTTTCTTT
cdr3_aa: CASSSWERGTEAFF

d_call: TRBD2
v_call: TRBV6-2/TRBV6-3
j_call: TRBJ2-1
clone_size: few
cdr3_nt: TGTGCCAGCAGTTCTCCTAGGACTAGCAATGAGCAGTTCTTC
cdr3_aa: CASSSPRTSNEQFF

d_call: .
v_call: TRBV18
j_call: TRBJ1-4
clone_size: many
cdr3_nt: TGTGCCAGCTCACCCCGAGGCGGGGTGCAAGAAAAACTGTTTTTT
cdr3_aa: CASSPRGGVQEKLFF

d_call: .
v_call: TRBV28
j_call: TRBJ2-2
clone_size: .
cdr3_nt: TGTGCCAGCAGTTCCCTATCTAGCCTCCTTACCGGGGAGCTGTTTTTT
cdr3_aa: CASSSLSSLLTGELFF

d_call: .
v_call: TRBV10-1
j_call: TRBJ1-5
clone_size: many
cdr3_nt: TGCGCCAGCAGTGAGTCTTTGGGGGATGGCAATCAGCCCCAGCATTTT
cdr3_aa: CASSESLGDGNQPQHF

d_call: .
v_call: TRBV21-1
j_call: TRBJ2-3
clone_size: few
cdr3_nt: TGTGCCAGCAGCAAGGGGACTAGGAGCACAGATACGCAGTATTTT
cdr3_aa: CASSKGTRSTDTQYF

d_call: TRBD2
v_call: TRBV25-1
j_call: TRBJ2-1
clone_size: .
cdr3_nt: TGTGCCAGCGGGAAGACTAGCGGGAGGTCGAATGAGCAGTTCTTC
cdr3_aa: CASGKTSGRSNEQFF

d_call: TRBD2
v_call: TRBV24-1
j_call: TRBJ2-2
clone_size: .
cdr3_nt: TGTGCCACCCGGACTAGTGGGACCGGGGAGCTGTTTTTT
cdr3_aa: CATRTSGTGELFF

d_call: TRBD1
v_call: TRBV3-1
j_call: TRBJ2-7
clone_size: few
cdr3_nt: TGTGCCAGCAGCCATGTATCAGGACAGGGCGGCGAGCAGTACTTC
cdr3_aa: CASSHVSGQGGEQYF

d_call: TRBD1
v_call: TRBV4-1
j_call: TRBJ1-1
clone_size: few
cdr3_nt: TGCGCCAGCAGCCAAGAAAGGACAGGGGAAGCTTTCTTT
cdr3_aa: CASSQERTGEAFF

d_call: TRBD2
v_call: TRBV19
j_call: TRBJ2-3
clone_size: few
cdr3_nt: TGTGCCACCACCGCCCGCGGGAGGCAAGATACGCAGTATTTT
cdr3_aa: CATTARGRQDTQYF

d_call: .
v_call: TRBV10-3
j_call: TRBJ1-1
clone_size: few
cdr3_nt: TGTGCCATCAGTGAGGGGACTAAGGGGTCTCTCTTT
cdr3_aa: CAISEGTKGSLF

d_call: .
v_call: TRBV6-2/TRBV6-3
j_call: TRBJ2-3
clone_size: .
cdr3_nt: TGTGCCAGCAGTTATTCCCCAGGTCTTAGCACAGATACGCAGTATTTT
cdr3_aa: CASSYSPGLSTDTQYF

d_call: .
v_call: TRBV4-1
j_call: TRBJ1-3
clone_size: .
cdr3_nt: TGCGCCAGCAGCCAAGCGATGCGGGGAAGGGCTGGAAACACCATATATTTT
cdr3_aa: CASSQAMRGRAGNTIYF

d_call: .
v_call: TRBV2
j_call: TRBJ2-2
clone_size: few
cdr3_nt: TGTGCCAGCAGGGGGGCCTTTGGCAGCAACACCGGGGAGCTGTTTTTT
cdr3_aa: CASRGAFGSNTGELFF

d_call: TRBD1
v_call: TRBV7-2
j_call: TRBJ1-1
clone_size: few
cdr3_nt: TGTGCCAGCAGCACGGACAGGGACACTGAAGCTTTCTTT
cdr3_aa: CASSTDRDTEAFF

d_call: .
v_call: TRBV14
j_call: TRBJ1-2
clone_size: few
cdr3_nt: TGTGCCAGCAGCCAAGATTCTGTAGGAGTTCACTATGGCTACACCTTC
cdr3_aa: CASSQDSVGVHYGYTF

d_call: .
v_call: TRBV24-1
j_call: TRBJ1-2
clone_size: many
cdr3_nt: TGTGCCACCAGTGATAACAGCTTTTATGGCTACACCTTC
cdr3_aa: CATSDNSFYGYTF

d_call: .
v_call: TRBV20-1
j_call: TRBJ1-4
clone_size: many
cdr3_nt: TGCAGTGCATGGGGAAATAATGAAAAACTGTTTTTT
cdr3_aa: CSAWGNNEKLFF

d_call: .
v_call: TRBV7-6
j_call: TRBJ1-1
clone_size: many
cdr3_nt: TGTGCCAGCAGCTTAGGGGGGCCACCGAAGGGCACTGAAGCTTTCTTT
cdr3_aa: CASSLGGPPKGTEAFF

d_call: TRBD2
v_call: TRBV20-1
j_call: TRBJ2-5
clone_size: few
cdr3_nt: TGCAGTGCTAGAGGACTAGCGGGCACTCTACACAGCAGACAGACCCAGTACTTC
cdr3_aa: CSARGLAGTLHSRQTQYF

d_call: .
v_call: TRBV7-2
j_call: TRBJ1-4
clone_size: .
cdr3_nt: TGTGCCAGCAGCTCGAGGGCAGGGGATGAAAAACTGTTTTTT
cdr3_aa: CASSSRAGDEKLFF

d_call: .
v_call: TRBV18
j_call: TRBJ1-2
clone_size: .
cdr3_nt: TGTGCCAGCTCACCACTCTCCCCCCCCGGGAATGGCTACACCTTC
cdr3_aa: CASSPLSPPGNGYTF

d_call: TRBD1
v_call: TRBV18
j_call: TRBJ1-1
clone_size: many
cdr3_nt: TGTGCCAGCTCACCATTTGACAGGGACTCTCGAGCTTTCTTT
cdr3_aa: CASSPFDRDSRAFF

d_call: .
v_call: TRBV5-1
j_call: TRBJ1-4
clone_size: .
cdr3_nt: TGCGCCAGCAGCCCGGGGCGCGGGACTAATGAAAAACTGTTTTTT
cdr3_aa: CASSPGRGTNEKLFF

d_call: .
v_call: TRBV5-4
j_call: TRBJ1-1
clone_size: few
cdr3_nt: TGTGCCGGGGCGCGGGGGAACGCTGAAGCTTTCTTT
cdr3_aa: CAGARGNAEAFF

d_call: .
v_call: TRBV28
j_call: TRBJ1-1
clone_size: .
cdr3_nt: TGTGCCAGCAGTTTAGCGGACAGTGAAGCTTTCTTT
cdr3_aa: CASSLADSEAFF

d_call: TRBD1
v_call: TRBV6-5
j_call: TRBJ1-1
clone_size: .
cdr3_nt: TGTGCCAGCAGGTCGGGACAGACGAACACTGAAGCTTTCTTT
cdr3_aa: CASRSGQTNTEAFF

d_call: TRBD1
v_call: TRBV20-1
j_call: TRBJ1-6
clone_size: many
cdr3_nt: TGCAGTGCGCGAGGGACAGGGTTTAATTCACCCCTCCACTTT
cdr3_aa: CSARGTGFNSPLHF

d_call: TRBD1
v_call: TRBV6-1
j_call: TRBJ1-5
clone_size: many
cdr3_nt: TGTGCCAGCAGGCTGAACCCCTTAGGACAGGCAGGGCCCCAGCATTTT
cdr3_aa: CASRLNPLGQAGPQHF

d_call: .
v_call: TRBV28
j_call: TRBJ1-5
clone_size: few
cdr3_nt: TGTGCCAGCAGTTCAACAGGGTTCGATCAGCCCCAGCATTTT
cdr3_aa: CASSSTGFDQPQHF

d_call: .
v_call: TRBV6-5
j_call: TRBJ1-6
clone_size: many
cdr3_nt: TGTGCCAGCAGTTATGCGGTGGGATCACCCCTCCACTTT
cdr3_aa: CASSYAVGSPLHF

d_call: .
v_call: TRBV6-6
j_call: TRBJ2-3
clone_size: few
cdr3_nt: TGTGCCAGCAGACCCCCCAGGGGGGCTAGCACAGATACGCAGTATTTT
cdr3_aa: CASRPPRGASTDTQYF

d_call: TRBD2
v_call: TRBV7-8
j_call: TRBJ2-1
clone_size: few
cdr3_nt: TGTGCCAGCAGCCCCCGCCCGGGGGGGACTAATGAGCAGTTCTTC
cdr3_aa: CASSPRPGGTNEQFF

d_call: TRBD1
v_call: TRBV5-5
j_call: TRBJ1-4
clone_size: many
cdr3_nt: TGTGCCAGCAGCTTGGTAGGGACAGGGGTTGAAAAACTGTTTTTT
cdr3_aa: CASSLVGTGVEKLFF

d_call: .
v_call: TRBV7-2
j_call: TRBJ1-5
clone_size: .
cdr3_nt: TGTGCCAGCAGCTTTGGGGCACAGAATCAGCCCCAGCATTTT
cdr3_aa: CASSFGAQNQPQHF

d_call: .
v_call: TRBV29-1
j_call: TRBJ2-5
clone_size: few
cdr3_nt: TGCAGCGTTCGGGGCGGGCAAGAGACCCAGTACTTC
cdr3_aa: CSVRGGQETQYF

d_call: .
v_call: TRBV6-6
j_call: TRBJ1-6
clone_size: many
cdr3_nt: TGTGCCAGCAGTTACTCATCCGGGTACGGAAATTCACCCCTCCACTTT
cdr3_aa: CASSYSSGYGNSPLHF

d_call: TRBD2
v_call: TRBV11-2
j_call: TRBJ2-1
clone_size: .
cdr3_nt: TGTGCCAGCAGCCCCGAAACCGGGGCTAGCGGGGGGGCCCGGAATGAGCAGTTCTTC
cdr3_aa: CASSPETGASGGARNEQFF

d_call: TRBD1
v_call: TRBV4-1
j_call: TRBJ2-1
clone_size: .
cdr3_nt: TGCGCCAGCAGCCACGGGACAGAACAGGTCTTC
cdr3_aa: CASSHGTEQVF

d_call: .
v_call: TRBV13
j_call: TRBJ1-1
clone_size: .
cdr3_nt: TGTGCCAGCAGCTTCAAGAACACTGAAGCTTTCTTT
cdr3_aa: CASSFKNTEAFF

d_call: TRBD1
v_call: TRBV4-1
j_call: TRBJ1-1
clone_size: .
cdr3_nt: TGCGCCAGCAGCCAAAAAAGCGGGCGACAGGGGCTGAACACTGAAGCTTTCTTT
cdr3_aa: CASSQKSGRQGLNTEAFF

d_call: .
v_call: TRBV6-2/TRBV6-3
j_call: TRBJ2-1
clone_size: .
cdr3_nt: TGTGCCAGCAGTTACATGAGGGGGGCTCCACTGTCCTACAATGAGCAGTTCTTC
cdr3_aa: CASSYMRGAPLSYNEQFF

d_call: TRBD1
v_call: TRBV28
j_call: TRBJ2-3
clone_size: .
cdr3_nt: TGTGCCAGCAGCCTGGGACAGGGTAAGGGGGACAAATCCACAGATACGCAGTATTTT
cdr3_aa: CASSLGQGKGDKSTDTQYF

d_call: .
v_call: TRBV4-1
j_call: TRBJ2-7
clone_size: .
cdr3_nt: TGCGCCAGCCGGGACCTGGGAAGCGAGCAGTACTTC
cdr3_aa: CASRDLGSEQYF

d_call: TRBD1
v_call: TRBV19
j_call: TRBJ1-5
clone_size: once
cdr3_nt: TGTGCCAGTAGAGGACAGGTGCTAAATCAGCCCCAGCATTTT
cdr3_aa: CASRGQVLNQPQHF

d_call: .
v_call: TRBV4-3
j_call: TRBJ1-3
clone_size: many
cdr3_nt: TGCGCCAGCAGCCAAGCTCCAGGGGAAGGGTCTGGAAACACCATATATTTT
cdr3_aa: CASSQAPGEGSGNTIYF

d_call: .
v_call: TRBV12-3/TRBV12-4
j_call: TRBJ1-6
clone_size: many
cdr3_nt: TGTGCCAGCGCAGGACAGCCCTACTCCTATAATTCACCCCTCCACTTT
cdr3_aa: CASAGQPYSYNSPLHF

d_call: .
v_call: TRBV29-1
j_call: TRBJ2-1
clone_size: .
cdr3_nt: TGCAGCGTTATTTTCCCCTGGGGTTTAAATCGTGAGCAGTTCTTC
cdr3_aa: CSVIFPWGLNREQFF

d_call: TRBD1
v_call: TRBV29-1
j_call: TRBJ1-1
clone_size: .
cdr3_nt: TGCAGCGGTGACAGGGGGCCGGACACTGAAGCTTTCTTT
cdr3_aa: CSGDRGPDTEAFF

d_call: TRBD1
v_call: TRBV20-1
j_call: TRBJ2-2
clone_size: .
cdr3_nt: TGCAGTTCACGGGGACAGGGGCGGAACACCGGGGAGCTGTTTTTT
cdr3_aa: CSSRGQGRNTGELFF

d_call: .
v_call: TRBV18
j_call: TRBJ1-5
clone_size: many
cdr3_nt: TGTGCCAGCTCACCTTGGGACGGGGGAATGGATCAGCCCCAGCATTTT
cdr3_aa: CASSPWDGGMDQPQHF

d_call: .
v_call: TRBV5-1
j_call: TRBJ1-4
clone_size: .
cdr3_nt: TGCGCCAGCAGGCCCCTTGCAACTAATGAAAAACTGTTTTTT
cdr3_aa: CASRPLATNEKLFF

d_call: TRBD1
v_call: TRBV18
j_call: TRBJ1-2
clone_size: many
cdr3_nt: TGTGCCAGCTCACCACAAGCCGGGACAGCTAAATATGGCTACACCTTC
cdr3_aa: CASSPQAGTAKYGYTF

d_call: TRBD1
v_call: TRBV6-2/TRBV6-3
j_call: TRBJ2-5
clone_size: .
cdr3_nt: TGTGCCAGCAGTTCCGAGCGCAACAGGGGGTCAGTAGGGAGAGCAGAGACCCAGTACTTC
cdr3_aa: CASSSERNRGSVGRAETQYF

d_call: .
v_call: TRBV10-3
j_call: TRBJ1-6
clone_size: many
cdr3_nt: TGTGCCATCACCCGGGGGCTTTTTGATAATTCACCCCTCCACTTT
cdr3_aa: CAITRGLFDNSPLHF